This T cell receptor (beta chain) is from a study of tumor and adjacent non-tumor tissue in lung cancer. For the study at large: Patients comprised some eleven adenocarcinoma, a couple of squamous cell carcinoma and 1 small cell lung cancer. Broader study findings: Top 100 clones took a larger repertoire share in normal lung. Compared with tumor, normal lung showed significantly lower TCR diversity.

The germline gives CDR1 SGHDN, CDR2 FVKESK. This CDR3 comprises 16 residues. TCRbeta libraries were built with three rounds of nested PCR, modified from ARM-PCR. TCRdb passed the multiplex PCR reads through MiXCR, listing each CDR3 protein once. The sample holds approximately 68,000 distinct CDR3 sequences, about 77% seen once. Concerning this clonotype itself: Its specificity is unknown. No conserved phenylalanine or tryptophan ends this CDR3, so it is likely a read error.

RNA was extracted from bulk tissue without any cell sorting. This non-tumor lung sample came from over 3 cm beyond the tumor edge. This clonotype originated in a man aged 60 to 69 with non-small cell lung cancer. J is TRBJ2-1 and V is TRBV14; D is unresolved. The source material was distant non-tumor lung tissue. DNA of the CDR3: TGTGCCAGTAGCCAAGATTTTCGGGCGGTTAACAATGAGCAGTTCTTA. It encodes CASSQDFRAVNNEQFL.